The clone carrying this T cell receptor beta chain has more than one count but fewer than ten. Its target is not known. Hyperthyroidism of Graves' type that showed no ophthalmopathy progression within 18 months was stable. It was uncontrolled infection, other autoimmune disease, pregnancy or lactation that excluded patients. The sample comes from a study of T cells in Graves' hyperthyroidism and ophthalmopathy. General observations from the study: Also found in blood were most expanded thyroid clonotypes above 0.001. A 13 V-J model separated ophthalmopathy from stable hyperthyroidism.

RNA transcripts were the template for amplifying TCR beta CDR3 regions. Carried out on the TCR CDR3, a first-round RT-PCR used the HTBI primer set. TCRdb re-called the multiplex PCR reads through MiXCR, storing one row per CDR3 protein. Here the sample spans roughly 800,000 distinct CDR3 sequences, 38% being singletons. Sequenced: blood. The TCR was taken from a man aged 18 to 29 with Graves' hyperthyroidism.

The CDR3 loop reads CASPLEGRQDGELFF. In DNA form, the CDR3 reads TGTGCCAGCCCCTTAGAGGGTCGGCAGGACGGGGAGCTGTTTTTT. The gene calls are TRBV7-9 and TRBJ2-2, with D possibly matching TRBD2 (5 bases). The V and J ends lost 8 bases and 7 bases respectively, with 20 bases between them. CDR1 SEHNR and CDR2 FQNEAQ come from the germline V gene (reference sequence). This CDR3 is built from 15 residues.